This TCR beta chain was observed in a study of regulatory T cells in long-lasting Graves disease (dated by TCRdb to the early 2020s). Context from the whole study: Patients with newly diagnosed Graves' disease had been on antithyroid drugs for under 3 months. The study was conducted in China and was registered as a clinical trial. A total of about 33 samples underwent TCR sequencing, from around 13 patients with persistent Graves' disease and some 20 patients with newly diagnosed Graves' disease. This study used TCR sequencing and RNA sequencing of peripheral blood to compare persistent Graves' disease patients against newly diagnosed Graves' disease patients.

Overall study results and their limits: Sequencing and analysis were limited to the TCR beta chain. The authors acknowledged the small sample size as a limitation that may reduce accuracy. Patients with persistent disease shared more public clonotypes (approximately 2,500) than newly diagnosed patients did (about 1,000). Because the primary lesion, thyroid tissue, could not be accessed, the study looked at peripheral blood alone. Persistent disease showed preferential use of TRBV28, TRBJ1-2 and TRBJ2-5, whereas newly diagnosed disease favored TRBV20-1 and TRBJ2-1. Compared with newly diagnosed patients, patients with persistent Graves' disease had lower TCR Shannon entropy and fewer highly expanded clones, which suggests clonal expansion.

V is reduced by 8 bases and J by 1 base, leaving a spacing of 8 bases between them. The CDR3 runs 12 residues from the cysteine to the phenylalanine. The kept DNA is CDR3 alone, 36 bases in frame from the first base. This specimen's time point label, per the study, means: newly diagnosed GD, antithyroid drugs for less than 3 months. For both TCR sequencing and RNA sequencing, RNA was extracted from PBMCs using TRIzol. The diagnosis of Graves' disease was made according to American Thyroid Association guidelines. Recruitment of patients was carried out at an endocrinology department in Xi'an, China. From each patient, approximately 10 milliliters of peripheral blood was collected into an EDTA anticoagulant tube. Ficoll Paque Plus density gradient separation was used to isolate PBMCs, and no further T cell sorting was performed. An Agilent 2100 Bioanalyzer and agarose gel were used to check RNA quality, and a NanoDrop 2000 was used to measure RNA concentration.

This clonotype was detected ten times or more. Its cognate antigen has yet to be identified. The input lacks base qualities; no much larger clone sits a single base away. Preparation of the library involved multiplex PCR. Sequencing was carried out with an Illumina HiSeq 4000. TCR beta libraries were built with iRepertoire HTBI primers and Arm-PCR amplification of CDR3 regions. Gel purification was performed on PCR products prior to sequencing. As for the original processing: Across samples, roughly 60 TRBV and 14 TRBJ segments were identified and used for gene usage analysis of CDR3 amino acid clonotypes. COPE and FqMerger were used to merge filtered high-quality paired reads into contigs. BLAST was used to align contigs to IMGT TRBV, TRBD and TRBJ reference genes, and CDR3 was defined according to IMGT. Any clonotype with a frequency above 0.1% was counted as a highly expanded clone. Shannon entropy served as the measure of repertoire diversity, while the Gini coefficient captured V-J evenness. A clonotype found in more than one individual was treated as public. TCRdb passed the public sequencing reads through fastp at Q25 and MiXCR, retaining productive beta sequences. Identical CDR3 proteins give one entry, which carries the most common genes and DNA. Clone size and V and J calls follow TCRdb, not the original study. The sample table contains 400,000 to 500,000 distinct CDR3 sequences; only one count was recorded for about 15% of them. The ten largest clones add up to under 9% of the sample.

The same specimen was also included in a second study, on T cells in Graves' hyperthyroidism and ophthalmopathy. As the second publication notes: Stable Graves' hyperthyroidism was defined as the absence of progression to ophthalmopathy over 18 months of follow-up. Hyperthyroidism patients were newly diagnosed, with disease duration under 2 months, and aged 18 to 65 years. Exclusion was applied to patients with uncontrolled infections, other autoimmune diseases, pregnancy or lactation. Diagnoses relied on clinical symptoms, serum thyroxine and TRAb, thyroid ultrasound and orbital computed tomography. The first round of RT-PCR for the TCR CDR3 was performed with the HTBI primer set and the Qiagen OneStep RT-PCR kit. Most expanded thyroid clonotypes (frequency above 0.001) were also found in blood, which suggests that blood repertoires may mirror thyroid immune responses. Ophthalmopathy was separated from stable hyperthyroidism by a 13 V-J signature model, with around 90% sensitivity and about 84% specificity obtained in cross-validation and 80%/75% obtained in testing. During validation, the model predicted progression to ophthalmopathy a median of roughly six months ahead of onset, with 60% to 71% sensitivity and under 85% specificity. To identify TCR V-J signatures that set the groups apart, the researchers used a discovery cohort of 95 to 100 patients, made up of approximately 43 with Graves' ophthalmopathy and 57 with stable Graves' hyperthyroidism. Prospective prediction of ophthalmopathy was tested in an independent validation cohort of 18 to 20 hyperthyroidism patients and 15 to 17 patients who later progressed to ophthalmopathy. For training and testing, the roughly 97 patients in the discovery cohort were randomly divided in a 7:3 ratio. Thyroid tissue and blood T-cell repertoires from roughly six Graves' hyperthyroidism patients were also compared in the study. After sampling, hyperthyroidism patients received methimazole starting at 30 mg daily, and ophthalmopathy patients received high-dose intravenous methylprednisolone. Libraries were constructed in a second round of multiplex PCR, after which size selection and purification were performed. The libraries were sequenced on an Illumina HiSeq2000 using paired-end 100 bp reads. Raw data were processed with SOAPnuke, discarding reads with adapters, uncalled bases, mean Phred below 15, or no exact constant-primer or identifier match. High-quality paired reads were merged with COPE v1.2.5, and unique nucleotide sequences were defined as clonotypes. MiTCR v1.1 was used to align the clonotypes against IMGT TRBV, TRBD and TRBJ reference segments. Analysis was restricted to V-J combinations with a frequency above 0.0001, which covered roughly 99% of repertoires. The TCS score was defined as F50 (clonal expansion) divided by E x V (chaos), with BLOSUM62-based TCRdist calculated between CDR3 peptides within each V-J. Welch's t-statistics and random forest reduced 500 to 550 V-J features to about 12, which were used in a naive Bayes classifier (R e1071). No statistical method was used to fix the sample size in advance, and group allocation was not hidden from the investigators. TCR Vbeta CDR3 sequencing of 130 to 150 peripheral blood samples (43 ophthalmopathy, some 75 hyperthyroidism and roughly 17 progressor patients) is reported in the paper.

This chain joins TRBV12-3 or TRBV12-4 to TRBJ1-1; the D gene lacks a confident call. The sample consisted of peripheral blood mononuclear cells (PBMCs), taken at new diagnosis, from a patient treated with antithyroid drugs. This TCR came from a woman in her thirties or forties with Graves disease. Donor details come from another sample of the same person, matched by shared clones. The CDR3 in this case is CASGFGNTEAFF. The sequenced DNA is TGTGCCAGCGGATTTGGGAACACTGAAGCTTTCTTT.